This T cell receptor (beta chain) was sequenced for a study of blood T cell repertoires in COVID-19. Whole-study context: Sites across the United States, Italy and Spain contributed samples from acute and convalescent COVID-19. The analysed material was cDNA or gDNA that came from T cells, B-cell-depleted T cells, or PBMCs.

Seattle participants joined during active infection and were tracked over time. This CDR3 is built from 15 residues. The germline gives CDR1 KGHDR, CDR2 SFDVKD. V shed 3 bases, J shed 8 bases, and the junction held 7 bases outside the gene matches. Assay used: immunoSEQ multiplex PCR; TCRdb lists only in-frame clones, some missing. The sample lists around 92,000 clones, over 65% occurring once. The chain has TRBV24-1 and TRBJ1-2, with 11 nucleotides matching TRBD1. Sequenced sample: peripheral blood. This TCR was recovered from a man aged 70 or older with COVID-19, enrolled during active disease. CDR3 protein: CATSDTRDRGKGYTF. CDR3 bases: TGTGCCACCAGTGATACCCGGGACAGGGGGAAAGGCTACACCTTC.